This T cell receptor (beta chain) is drawn from a study of blood T cell repertoires in COVID-19. The overall study: Sources were T cells, B-cell-depleted T cells, or PBMCs; the material itself was cDNA or gDNA.

The table came from immunoSEQ multiplex PCR; TCRdb's copy has only in-frame clones and leaves some out. The sample has approximately 170,000 clones, roughly 90% seen once. Grouping used clinical history reported by participants in a survey and questionnaire. Two negative PCRs, clearance, or symptom resolution were required of recovered Cohort 3 donors. There are 15 residues in the CDR3. The ends lost 8 bases at V and 4 bases at J; junction bases unmatched: 13. Germline CDR1 SNHLY, CDR2 FYNNEI. The rearrangement joins TRBV2 to TRBJ2-5, with 7 bases identical to TRBD1. The sequenced material came from PBMCs or T cells enriched from blood (not recorded which). The sequence was collected from a woman aged 18 to 35 who had recovered from COVID-19. The CDR3 loop reads CASSDGSNRGETQYF. CDR3 DNA: TGTGCCAGCTCCGATGGCAGCAACAGGGGAGAGACCCAGTACTTC.